This T cell receptor beta chain comes out of a study of blood T cell repertoires in COVID-19. Study information: Acute and convalescent COVID-19 specimens originated in the United States, Italy and Spain.

The CDR3 covers 15 residues. The trim removed 1 base at V and 8 bases at J, leaving 8 bases unmatched. Germline CDR1 is LGHDT and CDR2 is YNNKEL (reference sequence). Assay used: immunoSEQ multiplex PCR; TCRdb lists only in-frame clones, some missing. The sample has about 100,000 clones; 80% are singletons. This TCR was recovered from an older woman with acute or convalescent COVID-19. The chain carries TRBV3-1 (or the pseudogene TRBV3-2) and TRBJ2-3, with 8 nucleotides matching TRBD2. The sample consisted of peripheral blood. The CDR3 sequence is CASSQVTGAGGTQYF. For the CDR3, the DNA is TGTGCCAGCAGCCAAGTTACAGGCGCGGGAGGTACGCAGTATTTT.